Below are 29 T cell receptor beta chains sequenced from a single sample in a study of cytomegalovirus exposure and HLA in healthy donors. Use of 60 Vbeta and 13 Jbeta primers characterized the PCR. Profiled with immunoSEQ multiplex PCR; TCRdb holds only in-frame clones, not every one. There are approximately 170,000 clones in the sample; just over 75% occur only once, and approximately 2.1% lies in the top ten. The sequenced material came from PBMCs. These receptors all stem from a woman in her 30s in good health and CMV-seropositive.

The CDR3 protein is CASSQGGPVGAAFF. DNA for the CDR3: TGCGCCAGCAGCCAAGGGGGGCCCGTGGGGGCGGCTTTCTTT. The chain recombines TRBV4-3 with TRBJ1-1, with TRBD1 as a possible D gene (6 bases). Germline CDR1 LGHNA, CDR2 YSLEER. Trimming cost V 1 base and J 11 bases, with 17 bases left between them. The CDR3 sequence is 14 residues long.

This chain uses TRBV18 with TRBJ1-4; TRBD1 is a possible D gene (6 bases). V dropped 2 bases and J dropped 7 bases, with 17 bases sitting between them. Germline V CDR1 and CDR2: KGHSH, LQKENI. There are 16 residues in the CDR3. The CDR3 DNA follows: TGTGCCAGCTCACCAGTACGTGAACAGGGTGCTGAAAAACTGTTTTTT. It codes for CASSPVREQGAEKLFF.

This chain connects TRBV7-2 to TRBJ1-5; 8 nucleotides match TRBD1. Germline V gives CDR1 SGHTA, CDR2 FQGNSA. The CDR3 contains 14 residues. V was clipped by 5 bases and J by 4 bases; unmatched bases: 4. The CDR3 spells CASSLRTGNQPQHF. Here the CDR3 DNA reads TGTGCCAGCAGCCTAAGGACAGGGAATCAGCCCCAGCATTTT.

There are a few counts of this clone. The rearrangement links TRBV4-3 to TRBJ1-3; D unclear. CDR3 size: 15 residues. Per germline, CDR1 LGHNA and CDR2 YSLEER. Between the trimmed V and J ends, which lost 1 base and 0 bases, there was a span of 7 bases. CDR3 sequence reads: CASSQGESSGNTIYF. The CDR3, as DNA: TGCGCCAGCAGCCAAGGGGAGAGCTCTGGAAACACCATATATTTT.

This chain connects TRBV10-1 to TRBJ1-3, with 9 nucleotides matching TRBD1. The CDR3 covers 15 residues. The V gene's germline CDR1 is WNHNN and CDR2 SYGVQD (reference sequence). The ends lost 3 bases at V and 2 bases at J; junction bases unmatched: 2. In DNA, the CDR3 is TGCGCCAGCAGTGAAGGGACAGGGACTGGAAACACCATATATTTT. Protein product: CASSEGTGTGNTIYF.

The rearrangement links TRBV7-9 to TRBJ1-2, with D perhaps TRBD1 (5 bases). This CDR3 contains 14 residues. Looked up from germline, CDR1 is SEHNR and CDR2 is FQNEAQ (reference sequence). V was pared by 6 bases and J by 5 bases, with 16 bases between. CDR3 DNA sequence: TGTGCCAGCAGTTCGGACGGGGGACGGTATGGCTACACCTTC. Translated, it gives CASSSDGGRYGYTF.

This chain links TRBV2 with TRBJ1-4; D is ambiguous. CDR3 length equals 13 residues. The V end lost 3 bases, the J end lost 3 bases, and 5 bases lay between the germline ends. Looked up from germline, CDR1 is SNHLY and CDR2 is FYNNEI. The chain's CDR3 is CASSDSANEKLFF. The CDR3 coding sequence is TGTGCCAGCAGTGATTCGGCTAATGAAAAACTGTTTTTT.

The CDR3 sequence is CASSLDLNTEAFF. The DNA of the CDR3 is TGTGCCAGCAGCTTAGACTTGAACACTGAAGCTTTCTTT. The chain recombines TRBV11-3 with TRBJ1-1; no clear D. The ends were cut back, 0 bases at V and 0 bases at J, with 2 bases in the middle. The CDR3 extends over 13 amino acids. Germline V gene lookup returns CDR1 SGHNT and CDR2 YENEEA.

V gene TRBV2 combines with J gene TRBJ2-4; tentatively, D is TRBD1 (6 bases). The germline V and J ends were trimmed by 6 bases and 6 bases, with 12 bases remaining between them. The CDR3 spans 13 residues. The germline V gene has CDR1 SNHLY and CDR2 FYNNEI. CDR3 bases: TGTGCCAGCAGGTATCCGGACAGAAACATTCAGTACTTC. Protein product: CASRYPDRNIQYF.

This chain joins TRBV15 and TRBJ2-2; D might be TRBD2 (7 bases). Germline loops: CDR1 LNHNV, CDR2 YYDKDF (reference sequence). With 4 bases removed from V and 6 bases from J, the gap between germline ends came to 18 bases. CDR3 size: 16 residues. In nucleotides, the CDR3 is TGTGCCACCAGCAAAACAGGGAGCGGGGAAGCCGGGGAGCTGTTTTTT. Residues: CATSKTGSGEAGELFF.

This clone was detected only once. The chain links TRBV28 to TRBJ1-1; 8 bases are a match to TRBD1. The CDR3 covers 14 residues. The trim removed 2 bases at V and 5 bases at J, leaving 4 bases unmatched. CDR1 MDHEN and CDR2 SYDVKM come from the germline V gene. In DNA form, the CDR3 reads TGTGCCAGCAGTTTAGGACAGGGATTAACTGAAGCTTTCTTT. It yields the protein CASSLGQGLTEAFF.

This chain uses TRBV5-1 with TRBJ2-2; TRBD2 agrees at 10 bases. The CDR3 contains 16 residues. V lost 4 bases to trimming and J lost 4 bases; unmatched junction nucleotides: 7. CDR1 SGHRS and CDR2 YFSETQ come from the germline V gene. The CDR3 here is CASSRTSGAITGELFF. CDR3 nucleotide sequence: TGCGCCAGCAGCAGAACTAGCGGGGCGATCACCGGGGAGCTGTTTTTT.

This clone was seen once. This chain joins TRBV12-5 and TRBJ2-1; TRBD2 is a possible D gene (5 bases). Per the germline V gene, CDR1 is LGHNT and CDR2 is FRNRAP. CDR3 length equals 16 residues. Trimming removed 7 bases at V and 6 bases at J, with 22 bases between. The CDR3 nucleotides read TGTGCTAGTGCCGTACACGACGGATACGGGGTCAATGAGCAGTTCTTC. This sequence encodes CASAVHDGYGVNEQFF.

The chain recombines TRBV7-2 with TRBJ1-2, with 7 bases fitting TRBD1. V shed 4 bases and J 12 bases; nucleotides not matched to a gene: 11. This CDR3 has 13 residues. Germline-derived CDR1 and CDR2 are SGHTA and FQGNSA. CDR3 coding DNA: TGTGCCAGCAGCTCGACGGACAGGTTCGGGCACACCTTC. Protein sequence: CASSSTDRFGHTF.

The chain uses TRBV6-1 and TRBJ1-1; D ambiguous. Germline values: CDR1 MNHNS, CDR2 SASEGT. The CDR3 is 11 residues long. Between the trimmed V and J ends, which lost 5 bases and 2 bases, there was a span of 3 bases. CDR3 protein: CASSSNTEAFF. In nucleotides, the CDR3 is TGTGCCAGCAGTTCTAACACTGAAGCTTTCTTT.

This rearrangement joins TRBV25-1 to TRBJ1-1; TRBD1 matches at 8 bases. In germline, CDR1 is MGHDK, CDR2 SYGVNS. V lost 7 bases and J lost 4; bases outside the gene matches: 8. This CDR3 contains 14 residues. The CDR3 loop is CASIGQGWGTEAFF. CDR3 DNA sequence: TGTGCCAGCATTGGACAGGGCTGGGGCACTGAAGCTTTCTTT.

This chain joins TRBV9 and TRBJ2-1; 15 bases map to TRBD2. Germline V gives CDR1 SGDLS, CDR2 YYNGEE. The CDR3 has 18 residues. V was clipped by 0 bases and J by 7 bases; unmatched bases: 8. The CDR3 region is CASSVGWTSGGGGNEQFF. The CDR3, as DNA: TGTGCCAGCAGCGTAGGGTGGACTAGCGGGGGGGGTGGGAATGAGCAGTTCTTC.

This sequence joins TRBV5-5 and TRBJ1-2; tentatively, D is TRBD1 (6 bases). The germline V and J ends were trimmed by 0 bases and 8 bases, with 14 bases remaining between them. Germline CDR1 reads SGHKS; CDR2 reads YYEKEE (reference sequence). The CDR3 contains 14 residues. The CDR3 loop reads CASSLAPGGGGYTF. For the CDR3, the DNA is TGTGCCAGCAGCTTGGCGCCAGGTGGGGGCGGCTACACCTTC.

The chain combines TRBV28 with TRBJ1-2; D unclear. Germline CDR1 reads MDHEN; CDR2 reads SYDVKM. This CDR3 region has 14 residues. With 4 bases removed from V and 5 bases from J, the gap between germline ends came to 14 bases. In nucleotides, the CDR3 is TGTGCCAGCAGTTCTCCGGGTTTCGTTTATGGCTACACCTTC. This translates into CASSSPGFVYGYTF.

The rearrangement uses TRBV2 and TRBJ2-5; D may be TRBD2 (5 bases). Trimming pared 3 bases from V and 1 base from J, leaving 9 bases between. Germline V gives CDR1 SNHLY, CDR2 FYNNEI. The CDR3 has 14 amino acids. The CDR3 DNA follows: TGTGCCAGCAGTGATATGCGGGCCCAAGAGACCCAGTACTTC. Its translation is CASSDMRAQETQYF.

V usage is TRBV11-2 and J usage is TRBJ1-1; D uncertain. CDR3 length: 13 residues. V shed 4 bases and J shed 2 bases, with 8 bases lying between them. Germline CDR1 and CDR2: SGHAT and FQNNGV. Here the CDR3 DNA reads TGTGCCAGCAGCTCCCCCAAAAACACTGAAGCTTTCTTT. Protein sequence: CASSSPKNTEAFF.

This chain uses TRBV6-1 with TRBJ1-6; the D gene is possibly TRBD1 (5 bases). CDR1 is MNHNS and CDR2 is SASEGT in the germline V gene. Trimming removed 6 bases at V and 2 bases at J, with 11 bases between. There are 15 residues in the CDR3. The CDR3 bases are TGTGCCAGCAGCGGGAGGGGTGCCTATAATTCACCCCTCCACTTT. It codes for CASSGRGAYNSPLHF.

The table lists this clone with a few counts. The chain couples TRBV28 to TRBJ1-2, with D maybe TRBD1 (6 bases). Between the trimmed V and J ends, which lost 5 bases and 3 bases, there was a span of 25 bases. Germline V CDR1 and CDR2: MDHEN, SYDVKM. This CDR3 is built from 18 residues. CDR3 DNA: TGTGCCAGCAGTCCCGGGGGGGTCAGGGACACCGCCTACTATGGCTACACCTTC. It specifies CASSPGGVRDTAYYGYTF.

The chain employs TRBV11-3 and TRBJ1-2; D is unresolved. CDR1 SGHNT and CDR2 YENEEA come from the germline V gene. V gave up 8 bases and J gave up 5 bases, with 21 bases separating them. CDR3 length equals 15 residues. The DNA for the CDR3 is TGTGCCAGCGATATAGGACTGCAGCTCGAATATGGCTACACCTTC. This encodes CASDIGLQLEYGYTF.

The chain is built from TRBV29-1 and TRBJ2-5; D remains ambiguous. The germline CDR1 and CDR2 sequences are SQVTM and ANQGSEA. This CDR3 spans 13 amino acids. V lost 5 bases to trimming and J lost 1 base, with 11 bases between them. The CDR3 loop reads CSVLPVIQETQYF. The CDR3 nucleotides are TGCAGCGTTCTCCCGGTGATCCAAGAGACCCAGTACTTC.

V gene TRBV6-6 combines with J gene TRBJ1-1; D not certain. V lost 6 bases to trimming and J lost 0 bases, with 5 bases between them. The CDR3 loop spans 12 amino acids. The germline gives CDR1 MNHNY, CDR2 SVGAGI (reference sequence). In DNA form, the CDR3 reads TGTGCCAGCAGCGCTATGAACACTGAAGCTTTCTTT. It translates to CASSAMNTEAFF.

The rearrangement uses TRBV7-2 and TRBJ1-3; 7 bases agree with TRBD1. The CDR3 is 19 residues long. The V and J ends lost 0 bases and 0 bases, in that order; junction bases with no gene match: 11. Looked up from germline, CDR1 is SGHTA and CDR2 is FQGNSA. The CDR3 sequence: CASSLAFSGGGYSGNTIYF. As DNA, the CDR3 is TGTGCCAGCAGCTTAGCATTTTCTGGAGGGGGCTACTCTGGAAACACCATATATTTT.

V is TRBV2 and J is TRBJ2-1, with 7 bases identical to TRBD1. This CDR3 contains 16 residues. Germline V CDR1 and CDR2: SNHLY, FYNNEI. V gave up 6 bases and J gave up 2 bases; unmatched junction bases: 10. The chain's CDR3 is CASSPGQDGTYNEQFF. The CDR3 DNA is TGTGCCAGCAGCCCCGGACAGGACGGCACCTACAATGAGCAGTTCTTC.

The rearrangement links TRBV27 to TRBJ1-1, with 7 positions matching TRBD1. From germline, CDR1 is MNHEY and CDR2 SMNVEV (reference sequence). The CDR3 loop spans 13 amino acids. Losses at the gene ends were 4 bases for V and 9 bases for J; bases not matched to a gene: 8. The CDR3 reads CASSSPPGQKAFF. CDR3 in DNA: TGTGCCAGCAGTTCTCCTCCGGGACAGAAAGCTTTCTTT.